These 29 T cell receptor beta chains were sequenced from one sample in a study of blood T cells in healthy people across ages. Using a J-beta primer mix together with a sample-barcoded 5' primer, a second PCR was run for roughly 7 to 12 cycles. TCRdb redid the calling of the 5' RACE reads with MiXCR, one entry per CDR3 protein. The sample consists of about 670,000 distinct CDR3 sequences, over 40% of them appearing once. The source material was blood. The receptor source for this set is an elderly woman in good health.

This clonotype was seen a few times. The genes are TRBV19 and TRBJ2-1; D is uncertain. Looked up from germline, CDR1 is LNHDA and CDR2 is SQIVND (reference sequence). The CDR3 runs to 13 residues. The V and J ends lost 4 bases and 4 bases respectively, with 8 bases between them. The CDR3 region has the DNA TGTGCCAGTAGTAACTCATTATACAATGAGCAGTTCTTC. It is translated as CASSNSLYNEQFF.

This clonotype was recorded a few times. This chain links TRBV12-3 or TRBV12-4 with TRBJ1-4, with D possibly being TRBD1 (6 bases). V was shortened by 8 bases and J by 8 bases, with 27 bases between the two germline ends. This CDR3 is 17 amino acids long. As DNA, the CDR3 is TGTGCCAGCCCACAGCGGGAACAGGGAAGGGTTACGGAAAAACTGTTTTTT. It specifies CASPQREQGRVTEKLFF.

This chain links TRBV12-3 or TRBV12-4 with TRBJ2-3, with 9 bases lining up with TRBD2. After removal of 5 bases from V and 4 bases from J, the junction contained 7 bases not matched to a gene. The CDR3 is 15 amino acids. The chain's CDR3 is CASSPTGLAADTQYF. CDR3 bases: TGTGCCAGCAGTCCCACGGGACTAGCAGCAGATACGCAGTATTTT.

This chain uses TRBV15 with TRBJ2-3, with D perhaps matching TRBD2 (6 bases). Per the germline V gene, CDR1 is LNHNV and CDR2 is YYDKDF (reference sequence). The CDR3 spans 16 residues. V shed 0 bases and J shed 6 bases, with 16 bases lying between them. CDR3 region: CATSRDLAVAEDTQYF. The CDR3 DNA sequence: TGTGCCACCAGCAGAGATTTAGCGGTGGCTGAGGATACGCAGTATTTT.

This chain uses TRBV20-1 with TRBJ1-6, with D perhaps TRBD1 (5 bases). With 3 bases removed from V and 6 bases from J, the gap between germline ends came to 18 bases. Germline V gene lookup returns CDR1 DFQATT and CDR2 SNEGSKA (reference sequence). The CDR3 consists of 16 residues. The CDR3: CSARETYRFSNSPLHF. CDR3 DNA: TGCAGTGCTAGGGAGACCTACAGGTTTTCTAATTCACCCCTCCACTTT.

This clonotype has more than one count but fewer than ten. This chain connects TRBV6-2 or TRBV6-3 to TRBJ2-1; TRBD2 agrees at 11 bases. This CDR3 is 15 amino acids long. Trimming took 5 bases from V and 9 from J; bases not matched to a gene: 9. The V gene's germline CDR1 is MNHEY and CDR2 SVGEGT. CDR3 sequence reads: CASSPLAGGPSEQFF. CDR3 nucleotide sequence: TGTGCCAGCAGTCCCTTAGCGGGAGGGCCTAGTGAGCAGTTCTTC.

The genes are TRBV4-1 and TRBJ2-2; D tentatively reads TRBD1 or TRBD2 (5 bases each). Germline CDR1 is MGHRA and CDR2 is YSYEKL. V was cut by 3 bases and J by 9 bases, with 20 bases left in between. CDR3 length equals 16 residues. CDR3 amino acids: CASSQIPGPVDRELFF. The CDR3 DNA follows: TGCGCCAGCAGCCAGATACCGGGACCCGTCGACCGGGAGCTGTTTTTT.

The V call is TRBV18, the J call TRBJ2-5, with TRBD1 matching over 7 bases. V was pared by 3 bases and J by 5 bases, with 3 bases of the junction left unmatched. The CDR3 runs 13 residues. From germline, CDR1 is KGHSH and CDR2 LQKENI. CDR3 protein: CASSPTGDETQYF. The CDR3, as DNA: TGTGCCAGCTCACCCACAGGGGACGAGACCCAGTACTTC.

This clonotype has a handful of counts. The chain combines TRBV27 with TRBJ1-2, with TRBD1 as a possible D gene (5 bases). Trimming pared 6 bases from V and 5 bases from J, leaving 13 bases between. Germline assignment: CDR1 MNHEY and CDR2 SMNVEV (reference sequence). This CDR3 spans 13 amino acids. The CDR3 DNA sequence: TGTGCCAGCAGCCCCCGGGGGACTTATGGCTACACCTTC. This gives the protein CASSPRGTYGYTF.

The table lists this clonotype with a few counts. The V and J genes are TRBV7-3 and TRBJ1-1, with D unresolved. Germline V gene data show CDR1 as SGHTA and CDR2 as FQGTGA. The V end was cut by 2 bases, the J end by 4 bases, with 20 bases between. CDR3 length: 17 amino acids. Written as DNA, the CDR3 is TGTGCCAGCAGCTTACGGGGTCGGGGAGGTATTGGCACTGAAGCTTTCTTT. Its translation is CASSLRGRGGIGTEAFF.

The chain recombines TRBV19 with TRBJ2-5; TRBD2 might be the D (5 bases). Germline assignment: CDR1 LNHDA and CDR2 SQIVND (reference sequence). This CDR3 comprises 14 residues. The V end was cut by 3 bases, the J end by 1 base, with 9 bases between. CDR3 nucleotides: TGTGCCAGTAGTATGGTAGCGACCCAAGAGACCCAGTACTTC. Amino acids: CASSMVATQETQYF.

This clonotype was seen a few times. The rearrangement uses TRBV20-1 and TRBJ2-6; no clear D. V gave up 1 base and J gave up 0 bases, with 4 bases separating them. This CDR3 has 14 amino acids. The germline CDR1 and CDR2 sequences are DFQATT and SNEGSKA (reference sequence). CDR3: CSARAGSGANVLTF. The CDR3 DNA sequence: TGCAGTGCTAGAGCTGGCTCTGGGGCCAACGTCCTGACTTTC.

This clonotype was recorded a few times. A junction boundary mismatches the germline segment, possibly from a read error. The V and J genes are TRBV12-3 or TRBV12-4 and TRBJ2-1, with 7 bases aligning to TRBD1. CDR3 length: 14 amino acids. The CDR3 spells CVSRGTASYNEQFF. The CDR3 bases are TGTGTCAGCAGAGGGACAGCCTCCTACAATGAGCAGTTCTTC.

This clonotype came up once. This chain uses TRBV9 with TRBJ2-1, with 13 positions matching TRBD2. Germline loops: CDR1 SGDLS, CDR2 YYNGEE. Trimming removed 3 bases from V and 9 bases from J; junction bases left unmatched: 6. The CDR3 consists of 15 residues. The CDR3 DNA is TGTGCCAGCAGCGCACTAGCGGGGGGGCGTAGTGAGCAGTTCTTC. Its protein product is CASSALAGGRSEQFF.

This clonotype was observed at least ten times. The V gene is TRBV5-1, the J gene TRBJ2-3, with 11 bases matching TRBD2. V lost 3 bases to trimming and J lost 2 bases; unmatched junction nucleotides: 5. This CDR3 is 16 amino acids long. CDR1 is SGHRS, CDR2 YFSETQ, per germline. CDR3 amino acids: CASSSGTSGVTDTQYF. The CDR3 nucleotides read TGCGCCAGCAGCTCGGGGACTAGCGGAGTCACAGATACGCAGTATTTT.

The chain carries TRBV6-1 and TRBJ2-4, with 7 positions matching TRBD2. Germline lookup yields CDR1 MNHNS and CDR2 SASEGT. Losses at the gene ends were 7 bases for V and 10 bases for J; bases not matched to a gene: 22. This CDR3 spans 17 amino acids. The CDR3 is CASTPHRQRGPKGIQYF. The CDR3 DNA follows: TGTGCCAGCACCCCACACCGCCAGCGGGGCCCAAAAGGGATTCAGTACTTC.

This clonotype was recorded many times. This rearrangement joins TRBV11-1 to TRBJ2-5; 9 bases line up with TRBD1. V dropped 5 bases and J dropped 6; count of bases not matched to a gene: 4. Germline V gives CDR1 SGHAT, CDR2 FQDESV (reference sequence). This CDR3 region has 13 residues. The CDR3 loop reads CASSRQGVKTQYF. CDR3 DNA: TGTGCCAGCAGCCGACAGGGGGTCAAGACCCAGTACTTC.

The chain carries TRBV10-3 and TRBJ1-5, with unresolved D. V was pared by 4 bases and J by 2 bases, with 6 bases between. From germline, CDR1 is ENHRY and CDR2 SYGVKD. The CDR3 length is 13 residues. DNA for the CDR3: TGTGCCATCAGTGGGCCAGGCAATCAGCCCCAGCATTTT. Encoded protein: CAISGPGNQPQHF.

This clonotype has only a few counts. This chain uses TRBV7-9 with TRBJ1-1; D gene uncertain. V was shortened by 10 bases and J by 2 bases, with 8 bases between the two germline ends. From germline, CDR1 is SEHNR and CDR2 FQNEAQ (reference sequence). CDR3 length equals 11 residues. DNA of the CDR3: TGTGCCACTACCCTTAACACTGAAGCTTTCTTT. This encodes CATTLNTEAFF.

V and J are TRBV5-1 and TRBJ2-2, with TRBD1 matching over 10 bases. V shed 3 bases, J shed 5 bases, and the junction held 7 bases outside the gene matches. The CDR3 sequence is 16 residues long. Germline lookup yields CDR1 SGHRS and CDR2 YFSETQ. The CDR3 nucleotides are TGCGCCAGCAGCTCCCCGACAGGGGGCGCAACCGGGGAGCTGTTTTTT. It codes for CASSSPTGGATGELFF.

This clonotype has ten or more counts. The rearrangement links TRBV12-3 or TRBV12-4 to TRBJ2-1, with TRBD2 matching 8 bases. Trimming removed 6 bases from V and 6 bases from J; junction bases left unmatched: 10. The CDR3 runs to 15 residues. The CDR3 loop is CASSPGAGGSNEQFF. The CDR3, as DNA: TGTGCCAGCAGCCCGGGGGCGGGAGGTTCCAATGAGCAGTTCTTC.

The chain links TRBV27 to TRBJ2-1, with D possibly TRBD1 on 6 matching bases. The end of the DNA fits TRBJ2-7 better, so the J call may be wrong. CDR3 length: 16 amino acids. Germline assignment: CDR1 MNHEY and CDR2 SMNVEV (reference sequence). CDR3 protein: CASSPTTGLKDYEQYF. The CDR3 DNA is TGTGCCAGCAGTCCCACGACAGGCCTAAAGGACTACGAGCAGTACTTC.

This clonotype was seen a handful of times. A much larger clone differs from this one at a single base, so this may be a read error. The chain has TRBV4-1 and TRBJ2-1; D unresolved. The DNA matches TRBJ2-7 better at its end, which makes the J call doubtful. The CDR3 contains 11 residues. Germline CDR1 is MGHRA and CDR2 is YSYEKL. CDR3 nucleotide sequence: TGCGACGGAAGCTACTACAATGAGCAGTACTTC. This gives the protein CDGSYYNEQYF.

This clonotype came up a few times. This chain joins TRBV28 and TRBJ2-5, with TRBD1 identical over 7 bases. The V segment lost 9 bases and the J segment 5 bases; nucleotides outside the gene matches: 9. Germline V lookup: CDR1 MDHEN, CDR2 SYDVKM. This CDR3 comprises 13 residues. This CDR3 reads CASQQGLRETQYF. The CDR3 bases are TGTGCCAGTCAACAGGGGCTACGGGAGACCCAGTACTTC.

The chain carries TRBV6-4 and TRBJ2-2, with 8 bases that match TRBD1. Germline assignment: CDR1 MRHNA and CDR2 SNTAGT. The CDR3 contains 15 residues. J was trimmed by 4 bases and V by 8 bases; bases with no gene match: 9. The DNA of the CDR3 is TGTGCCAGCGCCCTGACAGGGGTTGGCACCGGGGAGCTGTTTTTT. Residues: CASALTGVGTGELFF.

This clonotype has a count of ten or more. The rearrangement joins TRBV27 to TRBJ2-1, with D unresolved. The CDR3 extends over 17 amino acids. Per the germline V gene, CDR1 is MNHEY and CDR2 is SMNVEV (reference sequence). Trimming took 1 base from V and 0 from J, leaving 13 bases between them. The CDR3 DNA follows: TGTGCCAGCAGTTTATACCGGCGTTTAGTCTCCTACAATGAGCAGTTCTTC. Protein sequence: CASSLYRRLVSYNEQFF.

Points on this clonotype: A much larger clone sits a single nucleotide away, making a read error possible. The chain couples TRBV12-3 or TRBV12-4 to TRBJ2-7; D tentatively fits TRBD1 or TRBD2 (5 bases each). The CDR3 runs 14 residues. V lost 5 bases to trimming and J lost 7 bases, with 18 bases between them. CDR3: CASSHGGGGNEQYF. The CDR3 coding sequence is TGTGCCAGCAGTCATGGGGGTGGGGGTAATGAGCAGTACTTC.

This clonotype was seen a few times. The chain is built from TRBV13 and TRBJ2-1, with D unresolved. The CDR3 length is 14 residues. V was pared by 0 bases and J by 5 bases, with 8 bases between. CDR1 and CDR2 from the germline V gene are PRHDT and FYEKMQ (reference sequence). The CDR3 DNA reads as TGTGCCAGCAGCTTAGGACGGATCAACAATGAGCAGTTCTTC. Protein: CASSLGRINNEQFF.

This clonotype was detected a few times. The CDR3 sequence: CSAVTSGGSTEAFF. The CDR3 DNA reads TGCAGTGCTGTCACCTCAGGGGGTAGCACTGAAGCTTTCTTT. The chain has TRBV20-1 and TRBJ1-1, with TRBD1 matching over 7 bases. The CDR3 has 14 amino acids. The V gene end was trimmed by 5 bases and the J gene end by 4 bases; junction bases not matched to a gene: 10. Germline CDR1 and CDR2: DFQATT and SNEGSKA (reference sequence).